The source of this T cell receptor (beta chain) is a study of T cell changes during pregnancy in multiple sclerosis. Generated by immunoSEQ multiplex PCR, the TCRdb table keeps only in-frame clones and is missing some. Here the sample spans about 52,000 clones, around 92% being singletons. The V and J ends lost 2 bases and 2 bases respectively, with 14 bases between them. CDR3 length: 16 amino acids. The germline V gene has CDR1 SGHKS and CDR2 YYEKEE (reference sequence). Specimen: CD4+ T cells from peripheral blood mononuclear cells, collected in the third trimester of pregnancy. This sequence was found in a female donor with multiple sclerosis, enrolled in a pregnancy study. This chain joins TRBV5-5 and TRBJ1-5; the D is unclear. As DNA, the CDR3 is TGTGCCAGCAGCTTCGCGTCGTCGCAGGGCAATCAGCCCCAGCATTTT. Translating it yields CASSFASSQGNQPQHF.